The rows below give T cell receptor beta chains drawn from one sample of a study of blood T cell repertoires in COVID-19. Sequenced by immunoSEQ multiplex PCR; TCRdb stores in-frame clones only, minus some. The table lists over 110,000 clones, more than 70% of them singletons. Input material: peripheral blood. Source of these receptors: a human donor in a cohort sampled during active COVID-19. The CDR3 runs from the conserved cysteine through the conserved F or W. Each record gives: V gene, D gene, J gene, clone size, CDR3 DNA, CDR3 protein. D genes are given only for firm matches. Only some rows state a clone size, as once, few, many or a class for expanded clones.

V: TRBV5-1
D: TRBD1
J: TRBJ1-2
size: -
DNA: TGCGCCAGCAGCATTGACAGGGGATATGGCTACACCTTC
CDR3: CASSIDRGYGYTF

V: TRBV4-1
D: TRBD1
J: TRBJ2-3
size: -
DNA: TGCGCCAGCAGCCAAGAGACAGGGTTTGGCGCAGATACGCAGTATTTT
CDR3: CASSQETGFGADTQYF

V: TRBV5-4
D: -
J: TRBJ2-5
size: -
DNA: TGTGCCAGCGGAGGGAGTTTGGAGACCCAGTACTTC
CDR3: CASGGSLETQYF

V: TRBV5-1
D: TRBD1
J: TRBJ1-4
size: -
DNA: TGCGCCAGCAGCTTGGCCCGGGACAGGGGTAATAATGAAAAACTGTTTTTT
CDR3: CASSLARDRGNNEKLFF

V: TRBV10-1
D: TRBD1
J: TRBJ2-1
size: -
DNA: TGCGCCAGCAGGCCCACCCGGGACAGGGGGGCAGGTGAGCAGTTCTTC
CDR3: CASRPTRDRGAGEQFF

V: TRBV15
D: TRBD2
J: TRBJ2-7
size: once
DNA: TGTGCCACCAGCCCCCGACTAGCGGGTGCCACCTACGAGCAGTACTTC
CDR3: CATSPRLAGATYEQYF

V: TRBV9
D: -
J: TRBJ2-1
size: -
DNA: TGTGCCAGCAGTTCCACCGCGGCGCGGGTCAATGAGCAGTTCTTC
CDR3: CASSSTAARVNEQFF

V: TRBV18
D: -
J: TRBJ1-2
size: once
DNA: TGTGCCAGCTCACCCCCGGCGGAGAACTATGGCTACACCTTC
CDR3: CASSPPAENYGYTF

V: TRBV24-1
D: -
J: TRBJ1-2
size: -
DNA: TGTGCCACCCTCCGCGGAGGCTACACCTTC
CDR3: CATLRGGYTF

V: TRBV5-1
D: TRBD1
J: TRBJ1-2
size: -
DNA: TGCGCCAGCAGCTTGGTGGGACAGGGGGCAGATCATTATGGCTACACCTTC
CDR3: CASSLVGQGADHYGYTF

V: TRBV19
D: -
J: TRBJ2-7
size: many
DNA: TGTGCCAGTAGTCCTCCCTCATATGAGTCAACCTCCTACGAGCAGTACTTC
CDR3: CASSPPSYESTSYEQYF

V: TRBV9
D: -
J: TRBJ1-3
size: -
DNA: TGTGCCAGCAGCCTCAGCTCTGGAAACACCATATATTTT
CDR3: CASSLSSGNTIYF

V: TRBV10-3
D: TRBD1
J: TRBJ1-4
size: few
DNA: TGTGCCATCAGACAGGGGGACTTTAATGAAAAACTGTTTTTT
CDR3: CAIRQGDFNEKLFF

V: TRBV11-2
D: -
J: TRBJ1-4
size: -
DNA: TGTGCCAGCAGCCCCGCCCTGGTGCGGGAAAAACTGTTTTTT
CDR3: CASSPALVREKLFF

V: TRBV4-3
D: -
J: TRBJ2-7
size: -
DNA: TGCGCCAGCAGCCAAGATGATGGGCAACCCTACGAGCAGTACTTC
CDR3: CASSQDDGQPYEQYF

V: TRBV19
D: -
J: TRBJ1-1
size: -
DNA: TGTGCCAGTAGTATAATGGGAAGCGGCGAAGCTTTCTTT
CDR3: CASSIMGSGEAFF

V: TRBV5-6
D: TRBD2
J: TRBJ2-5
size: once
DNA: TGTGCCAGCAGCTTCCAGCGGGGGGGCGGTGAGACCCAGTACTTC
CDR3: CASSFQRGGGETQYF

V: TRBV7-2
D: -
J: TRBJ1-2
size: -
DNA: TGTGCCAGCAGCCCAGGACAATTCTATGGCTACACCTTC
CDR3: CASSPGQFYGYTF

V: TRBV19
D: TRBD1
J: TRBJ2-6
size: -
DNA: TGTGCCAGTAGTATAGCCCCCCCGATGACAGGGTCCGCCGGGGCCAACGTCCTGACTTTC
CDR3: CASSIAPPMTGSAGANVLTF

V: TRBV27
D: -
J: TRBJ1-2
size: -
DNA: TGTGCCAGCAGTTTGTCTGGGGCATGGAACTATGGCTACACCTTC
CDR3: CASSLSGAWNYGYTF

V: TRBV27
D: -
J: TRBJ1-4
size: -
DNA: TGTGCCAGCAGTTCACCGGACAGCTTGGGTGAAAAACTGTTTTTT
CDR3: CASSSPDSLGEKLFF

V: TRBV29-1
D: -
J: TRBJ2-1
size: -
DNA: TGCAGCGTTGTCCGAGACAGGTTAATTAATGAGCAGTTCTTC
CDR3: CSVVRDRLINEQFF

V: TRBV4-2
D: TRBD1
J: TRBJ1-2
size: -
DNA: TGTGCCAGCAGCCCCGGACAGGGGCCGTATGGCTACACCTTC
CDR3: CASSPGQGPYGYTF

V: TRBV6-6
D: -
J: TRBJ1-1
size: -
DNA: TGTGCCAGCAGTTACACGACACAGAACACTGAAGCTTTCTTT
CDR3: CASSYTTQNTEAFF

V: TRBV2
D: -
J: TRBJ2-7
size: few
DNA: TGTGCCAGCGGGAGGAGCGGGTACGAGCAGTACTTC
CDR3: CASGRSGYEQYF

V: TRBV11-2
D: TRBD2
J: TRBJ2-3
size: -
DNA: TGTGCCAGCAGCACAACCTCGGGAGGTACGCAGTATTTT
CDR3: CASSTTSGGTQYF

V: TRBV19
D: -
J: TRBJ2-6
size: -
DNA: TGTGCCAGTACCCAACTCTCTGGGGCCAACGTCCTGACTTTC
CDR3: CASTQLSGANVLTF

V: TRBV5-1
D: TRBD1
J: TRBJ2-1
size: -
DNA: TGCGCCAGCAGCTTCCCCAGGGGGCGATTCGATGAGCAGTTCTTC
CDR3: CASSFPRGRFDEQFF

V: TRBV7-9
D: -
J: TRBJ2-7
size: -
DNA: TGTGCCAGCAGCTCAAACCAGCGGGTTAAGTCTGCCTACGAGCAGTACTTC
CDR3: CASSSNQRVKSAYEQYF

V: TRBV3-1/TRBV3-2
D: TRBD1
J: TRBJ1-2
size: -
DNA: TGTGCCAGCAGCCAAACTAGGACAGGCCGCGTGGTCTATGGCTACACCTTC
CDR3: CASSQTRTGRVVYGYTF

V: TRBV19
D: -
J: TRBJ2-7
size: -
DNA: TGTGCCAGTAGTAGGGACACTACCTACGAGCAGTACTTC
CDR3: CASSRDTTYEQYF

V: TRBV7-8
D: TRBD1
J: TRBJ2-7
size: -
DNA: TGTGCCAGCAGCTTAGAGGCAGGGGGTTACTACGAGCAGTACTTC
CDR3: CASSLEAGGYYEQYF

V: TRBV27
D: -
J: TRBJ1-6
size: -
DNA: TGTGCCAGCAGTTTATCCCTATCCTCACCCCTCCACTTT
CDR3: CASSLSLSSPLHF

V: TRBV6-5
D: TRBD2
J: TRBJ2-3
size: few
DNA: TGTGCCAGCAGTCTGGGACTAGCGGAACCTACGCAGTATTTT
CDR3: CASSLGLAEPTQYF

V: TRBV27
D: TRBD1
J: TRBJ1-1
size: -
DNA: TGTGCCAGCAGTTCCAGGGGGCGAGTTGAAGCTTTCTTT
CDR3: CASSSRGRVEAFF

V: TRBV5-5
D: -
J: TRBJ2-5
size: -
DNA: TGTGCCAGCAGCTTTTTACGGCGGGGCCAAGAGACCCAGTACTTC
CDR3: CASSFLRRGQETQYF

V: TRBV5-4
D: TRBD1
J: TRBJ1-1
size: -
DNA: TGTGCCAGCAGCTTGGGGACAGGATACACTGAAGCTTTCTTT
CDR3: CASSLGTGYTEAFF

V: TRBV7-3
D: TRBD2
J: TRBJ2-1
size: -
DNA: TGTGCCAGCAGCTTAACGGTGTCTAGCGGGGGCCGTAATGAGCAGTTCTTC
CDR3: CASSLTVSSGGRNEQFF

V: TRBV7-3
D: -
J: TRBJ2-2
size: -
DNA: TGTGCCAGCAGCTCCCGGAGTACCGGGGAGCTGTTTTTT
CDR3: CASSSRSTGELFF

V: TRBV5-8
D: TRBD1
J: TRBJ1-3
size: few
DNA: TGTGCCAGCAGCAAACTTGGGACAGCGAACTCTGGAAACACCATATATTTT
CDR3: CASSKLGTANSGNTIYF

V: TRBV12-3/TRBV12-4
D: -
J: TRBJ1-4
size: -
DNA: TGTGCCAGCAGTTTAGCGTCCCAGGAAAAACTGTTTTTT
CDR3: CASSLASQEKLFF

V: TRBV19
D: TRBD1
J: TRBJ1-2
size: -
DNA: TGTGCCAGTAGTACTTCCGACAGGGTCGATGGCTACACCTTC
CDR3: CASSTSDRVDGYTF

V: TRBV5-8
D: -
J: TRBJ2-7
size: -
DNA: TGTGCCAGCCCCCCCCGGCAGGACTATTCTAGGGTCTCCTACGAGCAGTACTTC
CDR3: CASPPRQDYSRVSYEQYF

V: TRBV5-6
D: -
J: TRBJ2-2
size: -
DNA: TGTGCCAGCAGCCCCAGGGCTGGGGAGCTGTTTTTT
CDR3: CASSPRAGELFF

V: TRBV7-2
D: -
J: TRBJ1-2
size: few
DNA: TGTGCCAGCAGCTTAGTTACTCTCCCGGAGCGCATCTATGGCTACACCTTC
CDR3: CASSLVTLPERIYGYTF

V: TRBV3-1/TRBV3-2
D: -
J: TRBJ1-5
size: -
DNA: TGTGCCAGCAGCCAAGATTGGGGCCCCCATCAGCCCCAGCATTTT
CDR3: CASSQDWGPHQPQHF